A selection of T cell receptor beta chains follows, all from one sample in a study of tumor-infiltrating lymphocytes in primary liver carcinoma. Each CDR3 protein is one row after TCRdb ran MiXCR on the multiplex PCR reads. Of around 210,000 distinct CDR3 sequences listed, approximately 64% are singletons. Material: peripheral blood. The receptors come from a woman aged 60-70 years with primary liver carcinoma and hepatitis B virus infection. Each CDR3 is given without its conserved first and last residue. The listing skips clone size in some rows; elsewhere it reads once, few, many or a size class.

TRBJ1-5,-,TRBV12-3/TRBV12-4,ASSLVGGGGDWSNQPHH
TRBJ1-6,many,TRBV6-1,ASSERGNHSPLH
TRBJ1-2,few,TRBV5-4,ASSLRTGGPNYGYT
TRBJ1-4,many,TRBV29-1,SVENRQWGEKLF
TRBJ1-2,once,TRBV11-2,ACSLEPTSYGYS
TRBJ2-3,-,TRBV5-1,ASSPVLAEEGDTQF
TRBJ2-1,once,TRBV6-1,ASGLRDRGLNEQF
TRBJ1-6,-,TRBV28,ANSLGSSRGEPLH
TRBJ1-2,-,TRBV28,ASRLSQDTYGYT
TRBJ1-3,-,TRBV7-8,ASSFGQGNSGNTIY
TRBJ2-7,few,TRBV6-5,ASSYMLAGAYEQY
TRBJ2-4,-,TRBV5-4,ASRPGTGMTQY